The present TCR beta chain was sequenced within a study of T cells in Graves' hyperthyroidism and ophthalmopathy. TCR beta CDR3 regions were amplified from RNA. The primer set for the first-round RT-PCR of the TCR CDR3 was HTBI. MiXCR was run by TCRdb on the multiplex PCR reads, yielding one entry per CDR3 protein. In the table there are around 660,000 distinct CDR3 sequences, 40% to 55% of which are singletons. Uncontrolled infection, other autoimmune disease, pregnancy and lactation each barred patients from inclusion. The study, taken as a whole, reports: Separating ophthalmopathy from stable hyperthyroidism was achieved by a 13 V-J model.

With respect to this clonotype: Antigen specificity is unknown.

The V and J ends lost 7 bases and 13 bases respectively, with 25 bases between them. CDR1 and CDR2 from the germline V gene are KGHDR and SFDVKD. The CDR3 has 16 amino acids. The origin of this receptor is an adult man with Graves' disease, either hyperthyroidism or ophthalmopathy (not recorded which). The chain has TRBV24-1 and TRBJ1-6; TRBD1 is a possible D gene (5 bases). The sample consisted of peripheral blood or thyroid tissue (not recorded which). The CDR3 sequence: CATSPGSGTVNQPLHF. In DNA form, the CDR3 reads TGTGCCACCAGCCCTGGGTCCGGGACGGTGAATCAGCCCCTCCACTTT.